The 7 T cell receptor beta chains below come from one sample, sequenced in a study of blood T cell repertoires in COVID-19. Clones were read by immunoSEQ multiplex PCR, and TCRdb kept only the in-frame ones, dropping some. This repertoire shows about 330,000 clones, approximately 87% found once; its top ten account for about 5.7%. Input material: PBMCs or T cells enriched from blood (not recorded which). The receptors originated from a woman between 25 and 40 years old who had recovered from COVID-19.

The chain combines TRBV27 with TRBJ2-1; 11 nucleotides align to TRBD1. CDR3 length: 15 residues. Germline loops: CDR1 MNHEY, CDR2 SMNVEV (reference sequence). The V and J ends lost 5 bases and 7 bases, in that order; junction bases with no gene match: 7. The chain's CDR3 is CASSQGQGAHNEQFF. CDR3 sequence (DNA): TGTGCCAGCAGTCAAGGACAGGGGGCGCATAATGAGCAGTTCTTC.

The V call is TRBV6-5, the J call TRBJ2-5; 12 bases align to TRBD2. CDR1 is MNHEY and CDR2 is SVGAGI in the germline V gene. There are 15 residues in the CDR3. V shed 5 bases, J shed 5 bases, and the junction held 6 bases outside the gene matches. Here the CDR3 DNA reads TGTGCCAGCAGTCTAGCGGGGGGGGCCCGGGAGACCCAGTACTTC. As protein: CASSLAGGARETQYF.

The chain employs TRBV7-9 and TRBJ1-2, with 8 positions matching TRBD1. Germline values: CDR1 SEHNR, CDR2 FQNEAQ (reference sequence). CDR3 length: 14 amino acids. V lost 3 bases and J lost 4; bases outside the gene matches: 4. DNA of the CDR3: TGTGCCAGCAGCTTCCGGACAGGGCCCTATGGCTACACCTTC. Amino acid sequence: CASSFRTGPYGYTF.

The chain combines TRBV10-3 with TRBJ1-3, with 7 bases identical to TRBD1. The V and J ends lost 0 bases and 4 bases, in that order; junction bases with no gene match: 9. The CDR3 runs 17 residues. Germline CDR1 and CDR2: ENHRY and SYGVKD. In nucleotides, the CDR3 is TGTGCCATCAGTGAGTCCAGAAGGGGGCGAGCCGGAAACACCATATATTTT. It codes for CAISESRRGRAGNTIYF.

The rearrangement uses TRBV7-2 and TRBJ2-1; D gene uncertain. This CDR3 is built from 11 residues. In germline, CDR1 is SGHTA, CDR2 FQGNSA. V was shortened by 8 bases and J by 4 bases, with 6 bases between the two germline ends. The DNA of the CDR3 is TGTGCCAGCGCCCAGTACAATGAGCAGTTCTTC. The encoded protein is CASAQYNEQFF.

The chain links TRBV5-6 to TRBJ2-7; 9 bases fit TRBD2. The CDR3 consists of 14 residues. V was pared by 3 bases and J by 4 bases, with 5 bases of the junction left unmatched. The V gene's germline CDR1 is SGHDT and CDR2 YYEEEE. The DNA for the CDR3 is TGTGCCAGCAGCTGGGGACTAGCAGGTTACGAGCAGTACTTC. Translation gives CASSWGLAGYEQYF.

This clone has a handful of counts. The CDR3, as DNA: TGTGCCATCAGTCCCAAAACAGGGGGGCGCACTGAAGCTTTCTTT. This sequence encodes CAISPKTGGRTEAFF. This chain uses TRBV10-3 with TRBJ1-1; 8 bases map to TRBD1. From germline, CDR1 is ENHRY and CDR2 SYGVKD. The CDR3 is made up of 15 amino acids. With V trimmed by 5 bases and J by 4 bases, 9 bases remained unmatched.